Here is one T cell receptor beta chain with its context. This table comes from immunoSEQ multiplex PCR, and its TCRdb copy is limited to in-frame clones, with some not included. The sample records about 140,000 clones, approximately 84% being singletons. This entry comes from a study of blood T cell repertoires in COVID-19. Study context: Sources were T cells, B-cell-depleted T cells, or PBMCs; the material itself was cDNA or gDNA.

V was clipped by 5 bases and J by 0 bases; unmatched bases: 3. CDR1 is SGHRS and CDR2 is YFSETQ in the germline V gene. This CDR3 is built from 15 residues. The study drew participants aged about 18 to 95 years from approximately 25 US areas. This clonotype was sampled from a woman aged 50 to 60 with acute COVID-19. Specimen: PBMCs or T cells enriched from blood (not recorded which). The chain combines TRBV5-1 with TRBJ2-2; 8 bases line up with TRBD1. In DNA form, the CDR3 reads TGCGCCAGCAGGGCGGGACAGGCGAACACCGGGGAGCTGTTTTTT. This sequence encodes CASRAGQANTGELFF.